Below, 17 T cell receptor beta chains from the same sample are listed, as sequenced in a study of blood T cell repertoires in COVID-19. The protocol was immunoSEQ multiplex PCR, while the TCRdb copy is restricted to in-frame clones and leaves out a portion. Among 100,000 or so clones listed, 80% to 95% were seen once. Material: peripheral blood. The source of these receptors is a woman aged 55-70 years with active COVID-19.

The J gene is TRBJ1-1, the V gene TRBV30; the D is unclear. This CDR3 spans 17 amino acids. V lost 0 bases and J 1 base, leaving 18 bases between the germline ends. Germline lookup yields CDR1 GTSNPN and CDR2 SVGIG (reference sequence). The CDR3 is CAWSVMAQGRGNTEAFF. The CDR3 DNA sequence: TGTGCCTGGAGTGTAATGGCGCAAGGTCGCGGGAACACTGAAGCTTTCTTT.

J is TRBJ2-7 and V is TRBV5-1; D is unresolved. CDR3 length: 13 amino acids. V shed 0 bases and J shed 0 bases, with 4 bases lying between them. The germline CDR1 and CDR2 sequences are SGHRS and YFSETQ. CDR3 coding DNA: TGCGCCAGCAGCTTGGATATCTCCTACGAGCAGTACTTC. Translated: CASSLDISYEQYF.

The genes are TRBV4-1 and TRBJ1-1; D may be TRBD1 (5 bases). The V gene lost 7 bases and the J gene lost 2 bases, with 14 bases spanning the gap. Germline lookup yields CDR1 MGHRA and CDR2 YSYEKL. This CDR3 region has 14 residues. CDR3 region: CASTEQVLNTEAFF. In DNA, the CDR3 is TGCGCCAGCACGGAACAGGTCTTAAACACTGAAGCTTTCTTT.

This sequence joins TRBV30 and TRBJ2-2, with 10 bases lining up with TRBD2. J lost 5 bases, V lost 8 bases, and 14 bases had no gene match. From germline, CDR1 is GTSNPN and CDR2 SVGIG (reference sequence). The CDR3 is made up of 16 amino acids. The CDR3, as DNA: TGTGCCCCAGCTGGGTTAGCGGGGGGCTGGACCGGGGAGCTGTTTTTT. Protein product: CAPAGLAGGWTGELFF.

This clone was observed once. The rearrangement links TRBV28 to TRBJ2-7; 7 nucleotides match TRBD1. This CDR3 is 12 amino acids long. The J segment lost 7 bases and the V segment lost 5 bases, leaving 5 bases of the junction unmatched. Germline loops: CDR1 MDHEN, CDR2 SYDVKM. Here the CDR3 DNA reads TGTGCCAGCAGTGGACAGGTCTTAGAGCAGTACTTC. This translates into CASSGQVLEQYF.

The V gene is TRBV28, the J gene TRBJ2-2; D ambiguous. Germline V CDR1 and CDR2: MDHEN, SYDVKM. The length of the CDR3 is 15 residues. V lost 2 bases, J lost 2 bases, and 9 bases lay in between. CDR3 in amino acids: CASSLHAGNTGELFF. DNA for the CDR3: TGTGCCAGCAGTTTACATGCAGGAAACACCGGGGAGCTGTTTTTT.

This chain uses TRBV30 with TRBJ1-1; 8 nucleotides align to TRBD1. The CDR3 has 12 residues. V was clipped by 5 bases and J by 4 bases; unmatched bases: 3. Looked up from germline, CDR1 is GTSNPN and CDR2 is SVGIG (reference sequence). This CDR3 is CAWDRGVTEAFF. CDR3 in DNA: TGTGCCTGGGACAGGGGCGTCACTGAAGCTTTCTTT. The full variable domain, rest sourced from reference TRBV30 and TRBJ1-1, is SQTIHQWPATLVQPVGSPLSLECTVEGTSNPNLYWYRQAAGRGLQLLFYSVGIGQISSEVPQNLSASRPQDRQFILSSKKLLLSDSGFYLCAWDRGVTEAFFGQGTRLTVV.

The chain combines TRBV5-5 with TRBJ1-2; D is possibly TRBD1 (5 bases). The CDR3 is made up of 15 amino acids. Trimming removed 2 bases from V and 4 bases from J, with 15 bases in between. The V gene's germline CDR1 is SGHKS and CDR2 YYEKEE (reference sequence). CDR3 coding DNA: TGTGCCAGCAGCTTCGCGGGACTAGCCGCCTATGGCTACACCTTC. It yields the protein CASSFAGLAAYGYTF.

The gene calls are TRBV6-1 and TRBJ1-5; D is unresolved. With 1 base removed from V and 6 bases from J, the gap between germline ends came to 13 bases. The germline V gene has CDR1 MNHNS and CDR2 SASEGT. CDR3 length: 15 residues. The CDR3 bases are TGTGCCAGCAGTGAAGAAAGAGGAAGAGGTCAGCCCCAGCATTTT. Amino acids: CASSEERGRGQPQHF.

The CDR3 DNA sequence: TGTGCCAGCAGCTTAACCGGGGCCGGGGAGCTGTTTTTT. This encodes CASSLTGAGELFF. The V call is TRBV7-2, the J call TRBJ2-2, with D possibly matching TRBD2 (5 bases). The length of the CDR3 is 13 residues. Germline V gene lookup returns CDR1 SGHTA and CDR2 FQGNSA. V lost 2 bases and J lost 6, with 7 bases in between. Filled out from reference TRBV7-2 and TRBJ2-2, the complete variable domain reads GAGVSQSPSNKVTEKGKDVELRCDPISGHTALYWYRQSLGQGLEFLIYFQGNSAPDKSGLPSDRFSAERTGGSVSTLTIQRTQQEDSAVYLCASSLTGAGELFFGEGSRLTVL.

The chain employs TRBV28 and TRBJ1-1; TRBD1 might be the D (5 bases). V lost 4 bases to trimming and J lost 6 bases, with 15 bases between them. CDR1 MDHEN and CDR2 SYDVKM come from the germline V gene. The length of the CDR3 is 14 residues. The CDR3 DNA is TGTGCCAGCAGTTCGGGGGGGATGGGGGCTGAAGCTTTCTTT. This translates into CASSSGGMGAEAFF.

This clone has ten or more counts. CDR3 nucleotide sequence: TGTGCCAGCAGTGAACGTCCAACAAGTAGCAATCAGCCCCAGCATTTT. It codes for CASSERPTSSNQPQHF. The chain links TRBV6-1 to TRBJ1-5; D ambiguous. Germline loops: CDR1 MNHNS, CDR2 SASEGT. With 2 bases removed from V and 0 bases from J, the gap between germline ends came to 11 bases. The CDR3 is 16 residues long.

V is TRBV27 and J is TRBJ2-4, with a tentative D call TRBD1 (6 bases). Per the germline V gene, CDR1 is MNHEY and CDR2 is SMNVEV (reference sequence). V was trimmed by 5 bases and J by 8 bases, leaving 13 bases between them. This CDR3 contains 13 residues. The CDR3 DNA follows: TGTGCCAGCAGTAGGGACAAGCACGACATTCAGTACTTC. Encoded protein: CASSRDKHDIQYF.

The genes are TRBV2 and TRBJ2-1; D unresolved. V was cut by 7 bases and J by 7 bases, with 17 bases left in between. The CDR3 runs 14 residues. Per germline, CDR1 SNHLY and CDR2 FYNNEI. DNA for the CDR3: TGTGCCAGCAATCTGGGCGAGCACGTGAATGAGCAGTTCTTC. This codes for CASNLGEHVNEQFF.

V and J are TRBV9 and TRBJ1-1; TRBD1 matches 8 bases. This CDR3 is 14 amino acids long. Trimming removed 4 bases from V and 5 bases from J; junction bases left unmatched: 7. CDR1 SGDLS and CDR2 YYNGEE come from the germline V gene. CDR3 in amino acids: CASSLGQGGTEAFF. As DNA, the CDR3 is TGTGCCAGCAGCCTAGGACAGGGAGGAACTGAAGCTTTCTTT.

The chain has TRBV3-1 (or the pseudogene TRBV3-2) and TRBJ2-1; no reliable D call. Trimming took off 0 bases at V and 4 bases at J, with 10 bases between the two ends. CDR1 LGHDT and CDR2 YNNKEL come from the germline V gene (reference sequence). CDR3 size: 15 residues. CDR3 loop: CASSQDPDMYNEQFF. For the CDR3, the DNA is TGTGCCAGCAGCCAAGACCCTGACATGTACAATGAGCAGTTCTTC.

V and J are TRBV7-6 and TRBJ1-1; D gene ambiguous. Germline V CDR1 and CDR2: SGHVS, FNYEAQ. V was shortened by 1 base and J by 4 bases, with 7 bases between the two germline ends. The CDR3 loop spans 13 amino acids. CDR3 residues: CASSLGAGTEAFF. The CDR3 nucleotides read TGTGCCAGCAGCTTAGGAGCGGGCACTGAAGCTTTCTTT.